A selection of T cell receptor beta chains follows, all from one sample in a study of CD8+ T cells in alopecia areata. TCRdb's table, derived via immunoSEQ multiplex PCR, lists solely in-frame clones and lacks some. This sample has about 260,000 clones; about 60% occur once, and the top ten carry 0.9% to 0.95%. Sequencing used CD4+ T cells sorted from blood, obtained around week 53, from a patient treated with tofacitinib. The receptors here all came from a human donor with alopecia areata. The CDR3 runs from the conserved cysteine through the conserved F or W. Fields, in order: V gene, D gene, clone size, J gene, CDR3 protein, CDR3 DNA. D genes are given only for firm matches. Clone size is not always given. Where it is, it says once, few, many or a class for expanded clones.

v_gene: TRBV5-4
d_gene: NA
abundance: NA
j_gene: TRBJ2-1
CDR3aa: CASSPKGNNEQFF
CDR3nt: TGTGCCAGCAGCCCAAAGGGGAACAATGAGCAGTTCTTC

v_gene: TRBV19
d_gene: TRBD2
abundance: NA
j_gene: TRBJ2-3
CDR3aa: CASSNPLADTQYF
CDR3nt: TGTGCCAGTAGTAACCCACTAGCGGATACGCAGTATTTT

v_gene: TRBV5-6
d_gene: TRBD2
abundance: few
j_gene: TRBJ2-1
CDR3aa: CASSLQDGGNEQFF
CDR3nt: TGTGCCAGCAGCTTGCAAGACGGGGGGAATGAGCAGTTCTTC

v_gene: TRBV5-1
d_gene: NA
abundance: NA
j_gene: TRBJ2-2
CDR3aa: CASKSDSANTGELFF
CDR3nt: TGCGCCAGCAAATCCGATTCAGCGAACACCGGGGAGCTGTTTTTT

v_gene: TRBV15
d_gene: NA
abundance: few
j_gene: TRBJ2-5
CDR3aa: CATSRAGAGQETQYF
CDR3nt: TGTGCCACCAGCAGAGCAGGGGCCGGCCAAGAGACCCAGTACTTC

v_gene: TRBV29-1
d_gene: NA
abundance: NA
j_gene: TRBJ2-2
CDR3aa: CSALANTGELFF
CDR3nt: TGCAGTGCATTGGCCAACACCGGGGAGCTGTTTTTT

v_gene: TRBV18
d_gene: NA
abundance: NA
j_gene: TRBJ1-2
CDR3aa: CASSPAGSAGYTF
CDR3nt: TGTGCCAGCTCCCCGGCGGGGTCGGCGGGCTACACCTTC

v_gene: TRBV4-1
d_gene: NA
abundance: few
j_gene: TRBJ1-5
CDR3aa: CASSQDPGNSNQPQHF
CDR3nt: TGCGCCAGCAGCCAAGATCCAGGGAATAGCAATCAGCCCCAGCATTTT

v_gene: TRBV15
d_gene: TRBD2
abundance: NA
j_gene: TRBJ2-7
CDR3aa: CATSGGTRTGEQYF
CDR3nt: TGTGCCACCAGCGGAGGGACTAGAACGGGCGAGCAGTACTTC

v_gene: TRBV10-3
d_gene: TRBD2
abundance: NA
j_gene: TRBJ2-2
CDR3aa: CAISLGDYGELFF
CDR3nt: TGTGCCATCAGTCTTGGGGACTACGGGGAGCTGTTTTTT

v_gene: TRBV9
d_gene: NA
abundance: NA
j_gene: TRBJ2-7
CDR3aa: CASSVGAGYEQYF
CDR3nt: TGTGCCAGCAGCGTAGGGGCGGGCTACGAGCAGTACTTC

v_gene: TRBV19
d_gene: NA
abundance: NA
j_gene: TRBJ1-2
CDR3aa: CASSNTRRGDYGYTF
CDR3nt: TGTGCCAGTAGTAACACTCGACGGGGGGACTATGGCTACACCTTC

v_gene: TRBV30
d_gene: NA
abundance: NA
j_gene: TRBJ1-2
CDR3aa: CAWSSLIIGGYTF
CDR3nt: TGTGCCTGGAGTTCACTCATTATTGGTGGCTACACCTTC